This T cell receptor (beta chain) was found in a study of blood T cell repertoires in COVID-19 (dated by TCRdb to the early 2020s). Study-wide context: Collaborator samples came from the United States, Italy and Spain and covered acute and convalescent phases of COVID-19. The prospective study material was composed of cDNA or gDNA derived from T cells, B-cell-depleted T cells, or PBMCs. The repertoires were made available in a free public database intended to serve as a resource for research on the immune response to SARS-CoV-2. The sample metadata nearly always contained a de-identified subject ID, COVID-19 status, age in years and sex. Where HLA class I and class II types were available, the types were taken from metadata supplied by the sample provider, not from assay-based typing. The samples were drawn from two sources: the first 160 participants of the ongoing ImmuneRACE study, and 1,200 or so subjects contributed by 6 global collaborators. The dataset comprised deeply sampled blood TCRbeta repertoires from subjects exposed to, actively infected with, or recovered from COVID-19. Here is what the overall study found, with its caveats: How much clinical and demographic metadata was included differed by source and by participant, and the metadata was provided uncurated.

Via the germline V gene (reference sequence), CDR1 is LGHDT and CDR2 YNNKEL. The junction shows trimming of 4 bases on V and 4 bases on J, plus 13 bases between the germline ends. The CDR3 numbers 14 residues from cysteine through phenylalanine. Left in the record is the CDR3 DNA by itself, 42 bases read in frame from the first base. TCRbeta CDR3 regions were amplified from genomic DNA by means of the immunoSEQ Assay, a bias-controlled multiplex PCR. On the authors' methods: Within the assay, amplification of reference gene primers was used to estimate how many nucleated cells each sample contained. To quantify the absolute abundance of each unique TCRbeta CDR3 rearrangement, sequence reads were collapsed and filtered. For each sample, productive Simpson clonality was calculated as the square root of Simpson's diversity index over productive rearrangements. In TCRdb, the immuneACCESS table is reduced to in-frame sequences with V and J assigned. These tables do not hold every clone; where another copy was compared, an unresolved V gene accounts for under half, and the others remain unexplained. That table is the source of V, J and clone size, and D and trimming were worked out from the DNA. The sample profile shows about 190,000 clones; approximately 87% of them were found once. Jointly, the top ten make up around an eighth of the sample.

One collaborating source in Seattle enrolled patients while the patients were actively infected and followed the patients over time throughout the course of disease. The collaborating institutions used their own protocols to collect whole blood in K2EDTA tubes. Collaborator samples were shipped for TCRbeta analysis as frozen whole blood, isolated PBMCs, or DNA extracted from either sample type. A note on this clone: The antigen it recognizes is unknown. Per-base quality was not reported, and no clone a single base away is much larger than it.

The specimen sequenced was peripheral blood. The sequence came from an older woman with COVID-19, enrolled during active disease. The receptor chain draws on TRBV3-1 (or the pseudogene TRBV3-2) and TRBJ1-2; no D gene is confidently identified. This receptor has the CDR3 CASSRGASSYGYTF. The nucleotide sequence is given as TGTGCCAGCAGCCGTGGAGCTTCAAGCTATGGCTACACCTTC.